Each of the 9 T cell receptor beta chains below was sequenced from the same sample in a study of shared clonotypes between healthy human individuals. TCRdb's copy holds only in-frame clones and misses some; the assay was immunoSEQ multiplex PCR. Found here are some 630,000 clones, 60% to 80% of them singletons; the top ten hold about 1.7%. The sequenced material came from memory CD4+ T cells sorted from blood. Subset reported: CD45RA-negative fraction. The receptors here all came from a woman in her thirties in good health.

The rearrangement links TRBV7-9 to TRBJ2-7, with 8 bases fitting TRBD2. CDR1 is SEHNR, CDR2 FQNEAQ, per germline (reference sequence). The CDR3 runs to 14 residues. The V gene end was trimmed by 5 bases and the J gene end by 7 bases; junction bases not matched to a gene: 10. The CDR3 spells CASSPLFSGNEQYF. The CDR3, as DNA: TGTGCCAGCAGCCCATTGTTTAGCGGGAATGAGCAGTACTTC.

The J gene is TRBJ2-1, the V gene TRBV5-1, with a tentative D call TRBD1 (5 bases). The CDR3 extends over 14 amino acids. V was trimmed by 0 bases and J by 6 bases, leaving 10 bases between them. Germline loops: CDR1 SGHRS, CDR2 YFSETQ. CDR3 nucleotides: TGCGCCAGCAGCTTGGGGGGCTCAGCCAATGAGCAGTTCTTC. This translates into CASSLGGSANEQFF. The full variable domain, rest sourced from reference TRBV5-1 and TRBJ2-1, is KAGVTQTPRYLIKTRGQQVTLSCSPISGHRSVSWYQQTPGQGLQFLFEYFSETQRNKGNFPGRFSGRQFSNSRSEMNVSTLELGDSALYLCASSLGGSANEQFFGPGTRLTVL.

The chain joins TRBV11-1 to TRBJ2-6; 11 bases align to TRBD1. CDR1 is SGHAT and CDR2 is FQDESV in the germline V gene (reference sequence). The V and J ends lost 5 bases and 1 base, in that order; junction bases with no gene match: 4. The CDR3 is made up of 17 amino acids. CDR3: CASSQGQGGSGANVLTF. CDR3 coding DNA: TGTGCCAGCAGCCAGGGACAGGGGGGTTCTGGGGCCAACGTCCTGACTTTC.

The CDR3: CASRGPDRDTQYF. The CDR3 region has the DNA TGTGCCAGCAGAGGGCCTGATAGGGATACGCAGTATTTT. This rearrangement joins TRBV28 to TRBJ2-3; no firm D call. CDR3 size: 13 residues. The germline V gene encodes CDR1 MDHEN and CDR2 SYDVKM. V was pared by 6 bases and J by 6 bases, with 13 bases between.

J is TRBJ1-2 and V is TRBV11-1; D gene uncertain. Germline CDR1 and CDR2: SGHAT and FQDESV (reference sequence). This CDR3 has 13 amino acids. The V and J ends lost 1 base and 3 bases respectively, with 6 bases between them. This chain's CDR3 is CASSLGVYYGYTF. For the CDR3, the DNA is TGTGCCAGCAGCTTAGGGGTATACTATGGCTACACCTTC.

This clone was seen just once. V gene TRBV27 combines with J gene TRBJ2-1; D possibly corresponds to TRBD1 (5 bases). The CDR3 extends over 14 amino acids. The germline V and J ends were trimmed by 3 bases and 10 bases, with 16 bases remaining between them. Germline V gene data show CDR1 as MNHEY and CDR2 as SMNVEV (reference sequence). CDR3 nucleotides: TGTGCCAGCAGTTTTTCGGCAGGGAATAACGAGCAGTTCTTC. It codes for CASSFSAGNNEQFF.

The rearrangement joins TRBV5-6 to TRBJ1-1; 7 bases are a match to TRBD1. The germline V gene encodes CDR1 SGHDT and CDR2 YYEEEE. J was trimmed by 5 bases and V by 4 bases; bases with no gene match: 8. The CDR3 is made up of 14 amino acids. The CDR3 DNA is TGTGCCAGCAGCCTCCTTGACAGGGCGACTGAAGCTTTCTTT. The encoded protein is CASSLLDRATEAFF.

The sample holds a few counts of this clone. The chain recombines TRBV25-1 with TRBJ2-5; D gene uncertain. The J call could be wrong; TRBJ2-7 is a better fit for the DNA end. There are 15 residues in the CDR3. Germline loops: CDR1 MGHDK, CDR2 SYGVNS. CDR3 DNA: TGTGCCAGCAGTGAAGGTAGGCAGTTGGGCTACGAGCAGTACTTC. Its protein product is CASSEGRQLGYEQYF.

This chain links TRBV4-2 with TRBJ2-1; the D gene is possibly TRBD2 (6 bases). CDR1 and CDR2 (germline): LGHNA, YNFKEQ. CDR3 length: 16 amino acids. Trimming took 1 base from V and 5 from J, leaving 15 bases between them. As DNA, the CDR3 is TGTGCCAGCAGCCAAGCCCGGACTACCTTAGACAATGAGCAGTTCTTC. It codes for CASSQARTTLDNEQFF.